The clone carrying this T cell receptor beta chain was seen repeatedly, ten times or more. Its antigen is as yet unknown. Clinicians diagnosed patients from clinical symptoms, serum thyroxine and TRAb, thyroid ultrasound and orbital computed tomography. CDR3 size: 16 residues. The germline V gene encodes CDR1 KGHDR and CDR2 SFDVKD. The V and J ends lost 5 bases and 6 bases respectively, with 20 bases between them. These data belong to a study of T cells in Graves' hyperthyroidism and ophthalmopathy. Broader study findings: Ophthalmopathy onset followed model prediction by a median approximately 7 months.

RNA transcripts served as the template for amplifying TCR beta CDR3 regions. With the HTBI primer set, the TCR CDR3 went through a first round of RT-PCR. TCRdb re-derived calls from the multiplex PCR reads in MiXCR, one entry per CDR3 protein. The table includes under 650,000 distinct CDR3 sequences, 16% detected once. Material for sequencing was blood. The chain couples TRBV24-1 to TRBJ2-3; no reliable D call. This receptor was obtained from a woman aged 25 to 39 with Graves' hyperthyroidism. The CDR3 spells CATSGRSKSVMDTQYF. CDR3 nucleotides: TGTGCCACCAGTGGCCGATCTAAATCGGTCATGGATACGCAGTATTTT.